These T cell receptor beta chains were read from a single sample in a study of T cells after yellow fever vaccination. TCRdb recomputed calls from the 5' RACE reads with MiXCR, one row per CDR3 protein. This table holds 300,000 to 400,000 distinct CDR3 sequences, around a tenth found once. Sequenced material: CD4+ T cells sorted from PBMCs, taken 45 days after the yellow fever booster vaccination. The receptors come from a man aged 18-30 years who received the YFV17D yellow fever vaccine. CDR3s include the opening cysteine and the closing phenylalanine or tryptophan. A D gene is named only where the DNA matches it firmly.

v_gene	j_gene	d_gene	CDR3aa
TRBV6-2/TRBV6-3	TRBJ2-3	TRBD2	CASKIRAGRTDTQYF
TRBV10-3	TRBJ1-1	TRBD1	CAIRGTGGNTEAFF
TRBV4-3	TRBJ2-6	.	CASSQESTFSGANVLTF
TRBV3-1	TRBJ2-5	TRBD2	CASSGGGGGWETQYF
TRBV4-2	TRBJ2-1	.	CASSQERQGYNEQFF
TRBV20-1	TRBJ1-2	TRBD1	CSAPTGSYGYTF
TRBV6-6	TRBJ2-7	.	CASSRQNMFYEQYF
TRBV6-2/TRBV6-3	TRBJ2-3	TRBD2	CASRTFGSGGTDTQYF
TRBV11-1	TRBJ1-1	.	CASSGGTLAFF
TRBV24-1	TRBJ1-5	TRBD1	CATRGDSSQPQHF
TRBV7-3	TRBJ2-5	.	CASSRSGVQVTQYF
TRBV5-1	TRBJ2-7	.	CASSLELFTYEQYF
TRBV2	TRBJ1-1	TRBD1	CASDRDTEAFF
TRBV7-9	TRBJ2-2	.	CASSRRDWDTGELFF
TRBV19	TRBJ2-3	TRBD2	CASSQYGTSDHTDTQYF
TRBV7-2	TRBJ1-1	.	CASSSDWEGTTEAFF
TRBV18	TRBJ2-7	.	CASSPGSLERGVQYF
TRBV28	TRBJ1-5	TRBD1	CASSPGTGGRHQPQHF
TRBV20-1	TRBJ1-5	TRBD1	CSAATGTGGNQPQHF
TRBV29-1	TRBJ1-5	.	CSARFGRAGDQPQHF
TRBV9	TRBJ1-2	.	CASSVAHYGYTF
TRBV2	TRBJ2-3	TRBD2	CASAQRGGTDTQYF
TRBV5-6	TRBJ2-1	.	CASRGSAAYYNEQFF
TRBV5-1	TRBJ2-6	.	CASTLGAGASSGANVLTF
TRBV2	TRBJ1-2	.	CASSDGQFYGYTF
TRBV12-3/TRBV12-4	TRBJ2-7	.	CASSFAQGGEQYF
TRBV6-5	TRBJ1-1	.	CASRPPGLLNTEAFF
TRBV11-3	TRBJ2-1	TRBD2	CASSLGLAPGNEQFF
TRBV7-8	TRBJ2-5	.	CASSLVETREYF
TRBV12-3/TRBV12-4	TRBJ2-3	.	CASKPGPSTDTQYF
TRBV2	TRBJ2-5	TRBD2	CASSGASGGQETQYF
TRBV20-1	TRBJ1-1	TRBD1	CSASEPRTGNTEAFF
TRBV5-6	TRBJ1-1	.	CASSSYHEAFF
TRBV7-2	TRBJ1-5	.	CASSLTPDGQPQHF
TRBV7-9	TRBJ2-5	.	CASSPLAFSQETQYF
TRBV18	TRBJ2-4	TRBD1	CASSPQGDIQYF
TRBV7-2	TRBJ2-5	.	CASSLSPTGYGETQYF
TRBV5-1	TRBJ2-2	TRBD2	CASSLTSGHFTGELFF
TRBV7-9	TRBJ2-3	TRBD2	CASSRTSGDKDTQYF
TRBV3-1	TRBJ2-3	.	CASSQGGGATQYF
TRBV9	TRBJ1-1	.	CASSATSWNTEAFF
TRBV29-1	TRBJ2-3	.	CSVESSFSTDTQYF
TRBV7-3	TRBJ2-1	.	CASRRPYNAGSYNEQFF
TRBV7-9	TRBJ2-7	TRBD1	CASSPGGHFYEQYF
TRBV7-9	TRBJ1-5	.	CASSSSSGGGYSNQPQHF
TRBV4-1	TRBJ2-7	.	CASSQVGRRTRLHEQYF